This paragraph reports one TCR beta chain. Its cognate antigen is unknown. V was cut by 5 bases and J by 1 base, with 13 bases left in between. The CDR3 sequence is 15 residues long. Germline lookup yields CDR1 LNHDA and CDR2 SQIVND (reference sequence). Arm-PCR of CDR3 regions with iRepertoire HTBI primers generated TCR beta libraries. TCRdb recomputed calls from the multiplex PCR reads with MiXCR, one row per CDR3 protein. The top ten hold 9% to 15% of the sample, which has approximately 490,000 distinct CDR3 sequences, around 15% seen once. This specimen comes from a study of regulatory T cells in long-lasting Graves disease. Time point reported: newly diagnosed GD, antithyroid drugs for less than 3 months. RNA isolated from PBMCs was used to make the TCR library. Study-level points and caveats: Persistent Graves' cases showed lower TCR diversity than newly diagnosed cases.

This sample also appeared in a second study, on T cells in Graves' hyperthyroidism and ophthalmopathy. That source notes: Investigators excluded patients with uncontrolled infection, other autoimmune disease, pregnancy or lactation.

The sequence derives from a man aged 40-55 years with Graves disease. This chain joins TRBV19 and TRBJ2-3, with D unclear. Sample: peripheral blood mononuclear cells (PBMCs), taken at new diagnosis, from a patient treated with antithyroid drugs. CDR3 region: CASSLGLPGTDTQYF. Here the CDR3 DNA reads TGTGCCAGTAGTCTGGGCCTCCCGGGCACAGATACGCAGTATTTT.